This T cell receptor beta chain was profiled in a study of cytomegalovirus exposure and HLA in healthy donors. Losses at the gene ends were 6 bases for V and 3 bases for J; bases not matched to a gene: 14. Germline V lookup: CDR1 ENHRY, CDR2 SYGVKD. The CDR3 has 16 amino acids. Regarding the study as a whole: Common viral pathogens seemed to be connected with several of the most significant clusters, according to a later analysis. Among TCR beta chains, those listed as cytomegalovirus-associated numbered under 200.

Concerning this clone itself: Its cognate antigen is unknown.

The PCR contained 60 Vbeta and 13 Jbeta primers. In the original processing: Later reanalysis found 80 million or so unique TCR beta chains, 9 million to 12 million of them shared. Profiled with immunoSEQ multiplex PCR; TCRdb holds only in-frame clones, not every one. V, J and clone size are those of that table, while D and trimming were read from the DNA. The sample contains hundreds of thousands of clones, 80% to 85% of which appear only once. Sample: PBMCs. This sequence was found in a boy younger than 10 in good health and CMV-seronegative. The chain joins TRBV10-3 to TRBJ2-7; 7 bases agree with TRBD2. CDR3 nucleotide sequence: TGTGCCATCAGACCCGGGACTACCGCCCTAGGCTACGAGCAGTACTTC. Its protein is CAIRPGTTALGYEQYF.